This TCR beta chain stems from a study of blood T cell repertoires in COVID-19. There are 15 residues in the CDR3. Germline V gene sequence: CDR1 SGHRS, CDR2 YFSETQ. Deletions cut 1 base from V and 1 base from J, with 11 bases between. Source study methods: Estimation of nucleated cell counts relied on the amplification of reference gene primers. The protocol was immunoSEQ multiplex PCR, while the TCRdb copy is restricted to in-frame clones and leaves out a portion. V, J and clone size reflect that table, while D and trimming were determined from the DNA. The sample holds over 250,000 clones; about 90% are singletons and the top ten take about 1.6%.

The receptor's source is a woman aged 40-49 years who had recovered from COVID-19. Sequencing was done on a sample of peripheral blood. The chain carries TRBV5-1 and TRBJ1-2; D is unresolved. The CDR3 is CASSLLPESNYGYTF. CDR3 bases: TGCGCCAGCAGCTTGCTACCCGAGAGTAACTATGGCTACACCTTC.